This TCR beta chain was obtained from a study of cytomegalovirus exposure and HLA in healthy donors. Study in general: An earlier analysis found fewer than 140 million unique TCR beta sequences from approximately 190 million T cells. Findings and limits, study-wide: It was 150 or so TCR beta chains that were listed as cytomegalovirus-associated. Association of a missense DCLRE1C variant with TCR beta V- and J-gene trimming was reported in a later analysis. It was reportedly the case that the classifier diagnosed cytomegalovirus status with high specificity and sensitivity.

PCR amplification relied on 60 Vbeta primers (plus 13 Jbeta primers). Here immunoSEQ multiplex PCR was the method, and the copy in TCRdb shows in-frame clones only, minus some. The table records approximately 130,000 clones, about 9.1% of them present only once. To note about this clone: Its antigen is as yet unknown.

Looked up from germline, CDR1 is SGHTA and CDR2 is FQGNSA. The CDR3 is 13 residues long. Trimming shortened V by 5 bases and J by 7 bases, and 12 bases separated the two germline ends. The chain employs TRBV7-2 and TRBJ1-5, with a possible D match to TRBD1 (5 bases). The clonotype was recovered from a woman aged 40 to 50 in good health and CMV-seropositive. Sequences were obtained from PBMCs. CDR3 DNA sequence: TGTGCCAGCAGCCAGTCGGGGGGGCAGCCCCAGCATTTT. Translated, it gives CASSQSGGQPQHF.